This T cell receptor (beta chain) was found in a study of tumor and adjacent non-tumor tissue in lung cancer. RNA was extracted from bulk tissue without any cell sorting. This non-tumor lung sample came from over 3 cm beyond the tumor edge. Study observations and caveats: Top 100 clones took a larger repertoire share in normal lung.

About this clonotype: Its cognate antigen is unknown. The conserved closing phenylalanine or tryptophan is absent in this CDR3, likely reflecting a read error.

The library came from three nested PCR rounds adapted from ARM-PCR protocols. TCRdb reanalysed the multiplex PCR reads using MiXCR and keeps one entry per CDR3 protein. The data contain about 100,000 distinct CDR3 sequences, more than 55% of them seen just once; the ten biggest clones take up around 20%. The ends were cut back, 5 bases at V and 2 bases at J, with 18 bases in the middle. CDR3 length: 15 amino acids. In germline, CDR1 is DFQATT, CDR2 SNEGSKA (reference sequence). The sample consisted of distant non-tumor lung tissue. The sequence was collected from a man under 40 with non-small cell lung cancer. V is TRBV20-1 and J is TRBJ2-5; D is possibly TRBD1 (6 bases). The CDR3 sequence: CSAHEDSRLQETQYL. For the CDR3, the DNA is TGCAGTGCTCATGAGGACAGCAGGTTGCAAGAGACCCAGTACTTA.